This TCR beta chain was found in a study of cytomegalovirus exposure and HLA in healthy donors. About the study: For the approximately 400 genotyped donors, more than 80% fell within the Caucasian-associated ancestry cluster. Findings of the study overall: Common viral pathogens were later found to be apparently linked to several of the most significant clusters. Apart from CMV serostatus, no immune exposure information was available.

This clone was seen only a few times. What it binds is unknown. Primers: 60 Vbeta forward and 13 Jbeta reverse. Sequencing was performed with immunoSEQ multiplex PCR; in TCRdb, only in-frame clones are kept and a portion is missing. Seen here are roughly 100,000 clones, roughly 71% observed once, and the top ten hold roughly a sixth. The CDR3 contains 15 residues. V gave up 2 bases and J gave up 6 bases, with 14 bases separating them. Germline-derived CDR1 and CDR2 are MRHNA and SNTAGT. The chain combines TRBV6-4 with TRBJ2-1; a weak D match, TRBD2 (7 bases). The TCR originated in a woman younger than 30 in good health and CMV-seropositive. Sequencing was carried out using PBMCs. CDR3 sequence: CASSDGGGGGNEQFF. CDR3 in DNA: TGTGCCAGCAGTGACGGGGGCGGGGGCGGCAATGAGCAGTTCTTC.